Listed below are T cell receptor beta chains from one sample, sequenced in a study of response to subunit inactivated influenza vaccine. TCRdb re-derived calls from the RT-PCR reads in MiXCR, one entry per CDR3 protein. The table shows under 750,000 distinct CDR3 sequences, with about 11% occurring only once. Material: PBMCs from blood, obtained on the day of vaccination. The receptors come from a man over 45 who received an inactivated influenza vaccine. CDR3s include the opening cysteine and the closing phenylalanine or tryptophan. The D gene is left open where the match is weak. Clone size is stated in some rows and not others, as once, few, many or a class when expanded.

TRBJ1-2,-,TRBV28,few,TGTGCCAGCAGTTCCTATCCTGACGGGGGCTATGGCTACACCTTC,CASSSYPDGGYGYTF
TRBJ1-2,TRBD1,TRBV2,-,TGTGCCAGCAGTGGGGGGACAGGGATGGACTATGGCTACACCTTC,CASSGGTGMDYGYTF
TRBJ1-5,-,TRBV6-1,many,TGTGCCAGCAGCACAGATGGCAATCAGCCCCAGCATTTT,CASSTDGNQPQHF
TRBJ2-4,-,TRBV28,many,TGTGCCAGCAGTTTACCCCCAGTGGGGACCAAAAACATTCAGTACTTC,CASSLPPVGTKNIQYF
TRBJ1-6,TRBD1,TRBV20-1,many,TGCAGTGCTTCGGACAGGGGCTCCTATAATTCACCCCTCCACTTT,CSASDRGSYNSPLHF
TRBJ2-7,-,TRBV11-1,few,TGTGCCAGCAGGCGTCAAGCGGTATCCTCCTACGAGCAGTACTTC,CASRRQAVSSYEQYF
TRBJ1-6,TRBD1,TRBV12-3/TRBV12-4,-,TGTGCCAGCAGTTACCTAGGACAGGGGGGATCACCCCTCCACTTT,CASSYLGQGGSPLHF
TRBJ2-5,-,TRBV5-1,few,TGCGCCAGCAGTACAGGGTACCAAGAGACCCAGTACTTC,CASSTGYQETQYF
TRBJ2-3,-,TRBV5-1,many,TGCGCCAGCAGCTCCATCCATAGCACAGATACGCAGTATTTT,CASSSIHSTDTQYF
TRBJ2-7,-,TRBV28,-,TGTGCCAGCAGTCAACCCTACGAGCAGTACTTC,CASSQPYEQYF
TRBJ2-5,TRBD2,TRBV7-9,-,TGTGCCAGCAGCTCTAATAGCGGGGGGGCCGGAGAGACCCAGTACTTC,CASSSNSGGAGETQYF
TRBJ2-3,-,TRBV5-1,-,TGCGCCAGCAGCTTGTTCGAGGGGAATACGCAGTATTTT,CASSLFEGNTQYF
TRBJ2-4,TRBD2,TRBV12-3/TRBV12-4,-,TGTGCCAGCAGTAATAGGGGACTAGCGGGCAGTCTAGCCAAAAACATTCAGTACTTC,CASSNRGLAGSLAKNIQYF
TRBJ2-7,-,TRBV3-1,few,TGTGCCAGCAGCCAAAGGGGGGGCTACGAGCAGTACTTC,CASSQRGGYEQYF
TRBJ2-2,TRBD2,TRBV7-2,-,TGTGCCAGCAGCCTTCTGACTAGCGGGGGGGCCGGCGGGGAGCTGTTTTTT,CASSLLTSGGAGGELFF
TRBJ1-1,TRBD1,TRBV7-9,-,TGTGCCAGCAGCGTTAACAGGGGCGTGAACACTGAAGCTTTCTTT,CASSVNRGVNTEAFF
TRBJ2-1,-,TRBV4-3,few,TGCGCCAGCAGCCACGGGTTTACCAGGGGTAATGAGCAGTTCTTC,CASSHGFTRGNEQFF
TRBJ2-3,TRBD1,TRBV27,-,TGTGCCAGCAGTTTTGCGAGGACAGGGGGGACAGATACGCAGTATTTT,CASSFARTGGTDTQYF
TRBJ2-1,TRBD2,TRBV9,-,TGTGCCAGCAGCGTAGACCCCTTAGCGGGAGCAAACAATGAGCAGCTCTTC,CASSVDPLAGANNEQLF
TRBJ2-5,-,TRBV27,many,TGTGCCAGCAGCAAGGGACCCCTAGGCGGCGAGACCCAGTACTTC,CASSKGPLGGETQYF
TRBJ2-3,-,TRBV7-2,-,TGTGCCAGCAGCTCCCGGGACTCCACAGATACGCAGTATTTT,CASSSRDSTDTQYF
TRBJ1-1,-,TRBV5-1,few,TGCGCCAGCAGCTTGGATTCGGGGAAAGCTTTCTTT,CASSLDSGKAFF
TRBJ2-7,TRBD1,TRBV3-1,-,TGTGCCAGCAGCCAAGAAACAGGGGCTTTCTACGAGCAGTACTTC,CASSQETGAFYEQYF
TRBJ2-1,-,TRBV10-3,-,TGTGCCATCAGGGGAGGCCCAGGTTCCTACAATGAGCAGTTCTTC,CAIRGGPGSYNEQFF
TRBJ2-2,TRBD2,TRBV20-1,-,TGCAGTGCTGCCGACCTAGCGGGAGTATCCACCGGGGAGCTGTTTTTT,CSAADLAGVSTGELFF
TRBJ2-2,-,TRBV7-9,-,TGTGCCAGCAGCTTATCCTTGTCGAGTCTCACCGGGGAGCTGTTTTTT,CASSLSLSSLTGELFF